The source of this TCR beta chain is a study of shared clonotypes between healthy human individuals. Study-wide background: Ranging from 18 to 49 in age, donors were two women and a few men.

CDR3 length: 13 amino acids. Between the trimmed V and J ends, which lost 8 bases and 4 bases, there was a span of 16 bases. General observations from the study: Larger estimated richness was generally recorded for naive subsets relative to memory subsets.

Profiled with immunoSEQ multiplex PCR; TCRdb holds only in-frame clones, not every one. The sample lists about 100,000 clones, 68% occurring once. In this sample, this clone turned up once. As yet, its antigen is unknown. The V and J genes are TRBV5-3 and TRBJ2-7; D gene ambiguous. TRBV5-3 is an ORF, and what it does is uncertain. This receptor was taken from a man under 40 in good health. The sequenced material came from memory CD8+ T cells sorted from blood. Subset specified: CD45RO+ cells pooled with CCR7-negative TemRA cells. CDR3: CASSRSWGYEQYF. For the CDR3, the DNA is TGTGCCAGCAGCCGATCTTGGGGATACGAGCAGTACTTC.